The sequence of this T cell receptor beta chain was determined in a study of neurological immune-mediated disorders. Each CDR3 protein is one row after TCRdb ran MiXCR on the 5' RACE reads. The data hold about 55,000 distinct CDR3 sequences, with roughly 3.5% observed a single time. This clonotype was found many times. A read error may produce the germline difference seen at one junction end. Germline lookup yields CDR1 SQVTM and CDR2 ANQGSEA. The CDR3 spans 10 residues. Specimen: PBMCs. This chain links TRBV29-1 with TRBJ1-1, with D unclear. This TCR was recovered from a man aged 25-45 years with multiple sclerosis. The CDR3: CSVEDPQSTF. CDR3 nucleotides: TGCAGCGTTGAAGATCCCCAGAGCACTTTT.